This TCR beta chain was documented in a study of spatial heterogeneity in lung cancer. Study-wide results and limits: Blood showed ubiquitous tumor TCRs more often at resection than at routine follow-up.

With V trimmed by 3 bases and J by 3 bases, 10 bases remained unmatched. This CDR3 region has 15 residues. CDR1 and CDR2 from the germline V gene are SQVTM and ANQGSEA. A unique molecular identifier was attached to every TCR cDNA molecule. TCRdb fed the 5' RACE reads into MiXCR, producing one record per CDR3 protein. Of about 12,000 distinct CDR3 sequences listed, about 18% are singletons. Turning to this clonotype: Antigen: not known.

Time point defined: sample taken at primary tumor resection. The authors sequenced whole RNA from tumor, nontumor lung or frozen PBMC without sorting. Sequenced material: PBMCs, taken at surgery. This chain uses TRBV29-1 with TRBJ2-7; 8 nucleotides line up with TRBD2. The sequence came from a male donor with early-stage non-small cell lung cancer. For the CDR3, the DNA is TGCAGCGTTGACGGGGTTCGGGAGGGCCTCTACGAGCAGTACTTC. It is translated as CSVDGVREGLYEQYF.